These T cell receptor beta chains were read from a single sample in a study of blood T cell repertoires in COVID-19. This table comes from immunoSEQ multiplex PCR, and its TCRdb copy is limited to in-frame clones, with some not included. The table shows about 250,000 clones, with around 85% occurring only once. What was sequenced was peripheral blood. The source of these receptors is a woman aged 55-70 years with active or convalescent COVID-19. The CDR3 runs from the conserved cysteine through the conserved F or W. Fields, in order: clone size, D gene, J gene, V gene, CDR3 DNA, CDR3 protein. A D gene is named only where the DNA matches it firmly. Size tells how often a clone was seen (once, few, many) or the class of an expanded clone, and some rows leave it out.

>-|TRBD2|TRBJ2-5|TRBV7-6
TGTGCCAGCAGCCCCCTAGCGGGAGGGCCACAGACCCAGTACTTC
CASSPLAGGPQTQYF
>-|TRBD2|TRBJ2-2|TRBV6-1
TGTGCCAGCAGTGCCCTAGCGGGGGGATCGAACACCGGGGAGCTGTTTTTT
CASSALAGGSNTGELFF
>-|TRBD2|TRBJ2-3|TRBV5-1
TGCGCCAGCAGCGGGGGAGGGCTGTACACAGATACGCAGTATTTT
CASSGGGLYTDTQYF
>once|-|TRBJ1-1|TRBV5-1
TGCGCCAGCAGCTTACTAGTAGCGGCCCAGGGATACACTGAAGCTTTCTTT
CASSLLVAAQGYTEAFF
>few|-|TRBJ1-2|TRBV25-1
TGTGCCAGCAGTGCGTCGGGGGGAAACTATGGCTACACCTTC
CASSASGGNYGYTF
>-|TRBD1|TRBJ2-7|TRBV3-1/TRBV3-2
TGTGCCAGCAGCCATGGGACAGGGTCCGGTTACGAGCAGTACTTC
CASSHGTGSGYEQYF
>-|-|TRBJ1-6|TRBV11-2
TGTGCCAGCAGCCCATCTACTTACTCCTATAATTCACCCCTCCACTTT
CASSPSTYSYNSPLHF
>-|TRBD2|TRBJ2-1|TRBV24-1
TGTGCCACCAGTGATATGGGACTAGCGGCGAAAAATGAGCAGTTCTTC
CATSDMGLAAKNEQFF
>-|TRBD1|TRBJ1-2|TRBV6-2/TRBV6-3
TGTGCCAGCAGTTATAGGAGAGGGGGCTTGTATGGCTACACCTTC
CASSYRRGGLYGYTF
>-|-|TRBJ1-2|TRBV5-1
TGCGCCAGCAGCTTGGCCCTACAGGGAGACTATGGCTACACCTTC
CASSLALQGDYGYTF
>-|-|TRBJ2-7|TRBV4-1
TGCGCCAGCAGCCAAGATTTGCAGGGTATCGGCGAGCAGTACTTC
CASSQDLQGIGEQYF
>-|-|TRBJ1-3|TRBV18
TGTGCCAGCTCACCTGGGGGGAGGCGAAACACCATATATTTT
CASSPGGRRNTIYF
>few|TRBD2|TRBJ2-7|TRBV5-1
TGCGCCAGCAGCGAGGGACTAGCGGCTCTGGGCTACGAGCAGTACTTC
CASSEGLAALGYEQYF
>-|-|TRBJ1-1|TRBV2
TGTGCCAGCAACCCGACAAACACTGAAGCTTTCTTT
CASNPTNTEAFF
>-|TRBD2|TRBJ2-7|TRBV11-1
TGTGCCAGCAGCTTCGGACTAGCGGTTCACTACGAGCAGTACTTC
CASSFGLAVHYEQYF
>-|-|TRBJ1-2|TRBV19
TGTGCCAGTAGTGCTGGACAGTCCTATGGCTACACCTTC
CASSAGQSYGYTF
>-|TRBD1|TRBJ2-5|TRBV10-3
TGTGCCATCGCACCCCGACAGGGTCAAGAGACCCAGTACTTC
CAIAPRQGQETQYF
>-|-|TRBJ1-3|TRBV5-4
TGTGCCAGCAGCTTAAGACTGGGGCCCAGCTCTGGAAACACCATATATTTT
CASSLRLGPSSGNTIYF